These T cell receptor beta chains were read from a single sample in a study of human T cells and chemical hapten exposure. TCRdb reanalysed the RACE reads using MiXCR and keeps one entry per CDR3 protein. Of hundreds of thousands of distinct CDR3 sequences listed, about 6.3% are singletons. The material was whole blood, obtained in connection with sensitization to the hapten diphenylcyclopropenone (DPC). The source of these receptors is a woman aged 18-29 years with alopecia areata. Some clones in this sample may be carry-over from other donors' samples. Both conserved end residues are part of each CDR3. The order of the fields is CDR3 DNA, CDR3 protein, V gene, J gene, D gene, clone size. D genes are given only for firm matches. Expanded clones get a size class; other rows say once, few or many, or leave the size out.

cdr3_nt: TGTGCCAGCAGCTTGGGTCAGACCCAGAATCTAGCCAAAAACATTCAGTACTTC
cdr3_aa: CASSLGQTQNLAKNIQYF
v_call: TRBV5-5
j_call: TRBJ2-4
d_call: NA
clone_size: NA

cdr3_nt: TGTGCCAGCAGCTCCCCCGGGACAGGGGCCAATTCACCCCTCCACTTT
cdr3_aa: CASSSPGTGANSPLHF
v_call: TRBV3-1
j_call: TRBJ1-6
d_call: TRBD1
clone_size: many

cdr3_nt: TGTGCCTGCAAGCGGGGGATGAACACCGGGGAGCTGTTTTTT
cdr3_aa: CACKRGMNTGELFF
v_call: TRBV6-5
j_call: TRBJ2-2
d_call: TRBD2
clone_size: many

cdr3_nt: TGTGCCAGCAGTCCGCGAAGAGGCGGACTCACTAGGAGCTCCTACAATGAGCAGTTCTTC
cdr3_aa: CASSPRRGGLTRSSYNEQFF
v_call: TRBV12-3/TRBV12-4
j_call: TRBJ2-1
d_call: NA
clone_size: few

cdr3_nt: TGTGCCAGCAGGCCGGGAGGCAGGGGACATGAAGAGACCCAGTACTTC
cdr3_aa: CASRPGGRGHEETQYF
v_call: TRBV5-4
j_call: TRBJ2-5
d_call: NA
clone_size: few

cdr3_nt: TGTGCCAGCAGTTTGGGGGCCGCCGGTACGCAGTATTTT
cdr3_aa: CASSLGAAGTQYF
v_call: TRBV6-5
j_call: TRBJ2-3
d_call: NA
clone_size: few

cdr3_nt: TGTGCCAGCAGTGCGACCGGCCTTAGCACAGATACGCAGTATTTT
cdr3_aa: CASSATGLSTDTQYF
v_call: TRBV25-1
j_call: TRBJ2-3
d_call: NA
clone_size: NA

cdr3_nt: TGTGCCAGCAGCCCCGCTGGGGGGATAACTGAAGCTTTCTTT
cdr3_aa: CASSPAGGITEAFF
v_call: TRBV7-2
j_call: TRBJ1-1
d_call: NA
clone_size: NA

cdr3_nt: TGCGCCAGCAGGCTTGTAGGGACAGGGTCCTACGAGCAGTACTTC
cdr3_aa: CASRLVGTGSYEQYF
v_call: TRBV4-1
j_call: TRBJ2-7
d_call: TRBD1
clone_size: NA

cdr3_nt: TGTGCCAGCAGCTTAGCAGGTACAGGGGAGGCAGATACGCAGTATTTT
cdr3_aa: CASSLAGTGEADTQYF
v_call: TRBV7-2
j_call: TRBJ2-3
d_call: NA
clone_size: NA

cdr3_nt: TGTGCCAGCAGCTTAGGTCCCTCTTCTAACGCGGATACGCAGTATTTT
cdr3_aa: CASSLGPSSNADTQYF
v_call: TRBV7-2
j_call: TRBJ2-3
d_call: NA
clone_size: few

cdr3_nt: TGTGCCAGCAGCTTACCAACTAGCGGGGGGGCCAGCACAGATACGCAGTATTTT
cdr3_aa: CASSLPTSGGASTDTQYF
v_call: TRBV11-2
j_call: TRBJ2-3
d_call: TRBD2
clone_size: NA

cdr3_nt: TGTGCCAGCAGCTTAAGTCCGGGAGCTAGTTTCTACACCTTC
cdr3_aa: CASSLSPGASFYTF
v_call: TRBV7-2
j_call: TRBJ1-2
d_call: NA
clone_size: few

cdr3_nt: TGCAGTGCCGCGGGACGGCGCGCGGCCTCAAATCAGCCCCAGCATTTT
cdr3_aa: CSAAGRRAASNQPQHF
v_call: TRBV20-1
j_call: TRBJ1-5
d_call: NA
clone_size: many

cdr3_nt: TGCAGCGTCAGGGACAGGGGCACAGATACGCAGTATTTT
cdr3_aa: CSVRDRGTDTQYF
v_call: TRBV29-1
j_call: TRBJ2-3
d_call: TRBD1
clone_size: few

cdr3_nt: TGTGCCACCAGTGACCCCGGGACACCAGTAAATCAGCCCCAGCATTTT
cdr3_aa: CATSDPGTPVNQPQHF
v_call: TRBV24-1
j_call: TRBJ1-5
d_call: NA
clone_size: NA

cdr3_nt: TGTGCCAGCAGCTTATCCTTCGACACTGAAGCTTTCTTT
cdr3_aa: CASSLSFDTEAFF
v_call: TRBV7-3
j_call: TRBJ1-1
d_call: NA
clone_size: few

cdr3_nt: TGTGCCAGCAGTGAAGGACAGGGGCAAAACATTCAGTACTTC
cdr3_aa: CASSEGQGQNIQYF
v_call: TRBV2
j_call: TRBJ2-4
d_call: TRBD1
clone_size: NA

cdr3_nt: TGCGCCAGCAGCCAAGATACCACATATCAGCCCCAGCATTTT
cdr3_aa: CASSQDTTYQPQHF
v_call: TRBV4-3
j_call: TRBJ1-5
d_call: NA
clone_size: many

cdr3_nt: TGCGCCAGCAGCCAAGATTGGACTAGCGGGGGTCAGGACAATGAGCAGTTCTTC
cdr3_aa: CASSQDWTSGGQDNEQFF
v_call: TRBV4-3
j_call: TRBJ2-1
d_call: TRBD2
clone_size: NA

cdr3_nt: TGTGCCACCAGCAGAGAGACAGTCACAGATACGCAGTATTTT
cdr3_aa: CATSRETVTDTQYF
v_call: TRBV15
j_call: TRBJ2-3
d_call: NA
clone_size: few

cdr3_nt: TGTGCCAGCAGTTCCGCGGGAGGGGCCATATATTTT
cdr3_aa: CASSSAGGAIYF
v_call: TRBV12-3/TRBV12-4
j_call: TRBJ1-3
d_call: NA
clone_size: many

cdr3_nt: TGTGCCAGCAGCAAACTCTGCCCTACCCCTGACACTGAAGCTTTCTTT
cdr3_aa: CASSKLCPTPDTEAFF
v_call: TRBV21-1
j_call: TRBJ1-1
d_call: NA
clone_size: many

cdr3_nt: TGCAGCGTTGAAGATCGGGGACACTTCCAAGAGACCCAGTACTTC
cdr3_aa: CSVEDRGHFQETQYF
v_call: TRBV29-1
j_call: TRBJ2-5
d_call: NA
clone_size: many

cdr3_nt: TGTGCCAGCAGTTTCAAGGGTTACTATGGCTACACCTTC
cdr3_aa: CASSFKGYYGYTF
v_call: TRBV12-3/TRBV12-4
j_call: TRBJ1-2
d_call: NA
clone_size: NA

cdr3_nt: TGCGCCAGCAGGAGGGTCCCCGCATATGTAGAGACCCAGTACTTC
cdr3_aa: CASRRVPAYVETQYF
v_call: TRBV5-1
j_call: TRBJ2-5
d_call: NA
clone_size: many

cdr3_nt: TGTGCCAGCAGCTTCCTCGGTGAGGGGGCTGAAGCTTTCTTT
cdr3_aa: CASSFLGEGAEAFF
v_call: TRBV6-6
j_call: TRBJ1-1
d_call: NA
clone_size: many

cdr3_nt: TGTGCCAGCAGCTCCCAGCACTGGGGATCGGAGGAGACCCAGTACTTC
cdr3_aa: CASSSQHWGSEETQYF
v_call: TRBV7-6
j_call: TRBJ2-5
d_call: NA
clone_size: NA

cdr3_nt: TGTGCCAGTAGTATACCTAGCGGGGGCGTTAACGATGAGCAGTTCTTC
cdr3_aa: CASSIPSGGVNDEQFF
v_call: TRBV19
j_call: TRBJ2-1
d_call: TRBD2
clone_size: few

cdr3_nt: TGTGCCAGCAGTTTCCGGGACAGGGGGCCCTACGAGCAGTACTTC
cdr3_aa: CASSFRDRGPYEQYF
v_call: TRBV6-5
j_call: TRBJ2-7
d_call: TRBD1
clone_size: few

cdr3_nt: TGTGCCAGCAGTGAAAGGGGAGGGCACACAGATACGCAGTATTTT
cdr3_aa: CASSERGGHTDTQYF
v_call: TRBV6-1
j_call: TRBJ2-3
d_call: TRBD2
clone_size: many

cdr3_nt: TGTGCCAGCAGTAACCCCGGGACAGCCTACGAGCAGTACTTC
cdr3_aa: CASSNPGTAYEQYF
v_call: TRBV2
j_call: TRBJ2-7
d_call: TRBD1
clone_size: NA

cdr3_nt: TGCAGTGCTAGAGATCACCCCTCTGGAAACACCATATATTTT
cdr3_aa: CSARDHPSGNTIYF
v_call: TRBV20-1
j_call: TRBJ1-3
d_call: NA
clone_size: NA

cdr3_nt: TGCAGTGCTAGTCAGGGACAGGGCGCTAACTATGGCTACACCTTC
cdr3_aa: CSASQGQGANYGYTF
v_call: TRBV20-1
j_call: TRBJ1-2
d_call: TRBD1
clone_size: many

cdr3_nt: TGTGCCAGCGGAATTAGCGAAATTGAGACCCAGTACTTC
cdr3_aa: CASGISEIETQYF
v_call: TRBV7-2
j_call: TRBJ2-5
d_call: NA
clone_size: NA

cdr3_nt: TGTGCTAGCAGCTCCGGGGCAGGGGGCAGTGAGACCCAGTACTTC
cdr3_aa: CASSSGAGGSETQYF
v_call: TRBV7-7
j_call: TRBJ2-5
d_call: TRBD1
clone_size: many

cdr3_nt: TGTGCCAGCAGCCGACGTGGGGATGGAAACACCATATATTTT
cdr3_aa: CASSRRGDGNTIYF
v_call: TRBV11-2
j_call: TRBJ1-3
d_call: NA
clone_size: few

cdr3_nt: TGTGCCAGCAGCTCAAAACGAAGGGGCGGGAGCAATCAGCCCCAGCATTTT
cdr3_aa: CASSSKRRGGSNQPQHF
v_call: TRBV7-4
j_call: TRBJ1-5
d_call: NA
clone_size: many

cdr3_nt: TGTGCCAGCAGCACAGGCTCCACCGACGCGGATACGCAGTATTTT
cdr3_aa: CASSTGSTDADTQYF
v_call: TRBV7-2
j_call: TRBJ2-3
d_call: NA
clone_size: many

cdr3_nt: TGTGCCAGCAGAAACCAAGCGGGCCACGAGCAGTACTTC
cdr3_aa: CASRNQAGHEQYF
v_call: TRBV6-2/TRBV6-3
j_call: TRBJ2-7
d_call: NA
clone_size: NA

cdr3_nt: TGTGCCAGCAGTAGGAGGACAGGGGGCCCGGGGGAGCAGTACTTC
cdr3_aa: CASSRRTGGPGEQYF
v_call: TRBV6-1
j_call: TRBJ2-7
d_call: TRBD1
clone_size: few

cdr3_nt: TGCAGTGCTAGAGGAGCGGCGGGACGCACAGATACGCAGTATTTT
cdr3_aa: CSARGAAGRTDTQYF
v_call: TRBV20-1
j_call: TRBJ2-3
d_call: NA
clone_size: many

cdr3_nt: TGTGCCAGCAGTTTATTTGTCCGGAATGAGCAGTTCTTC
cdr3_aa: CASSLFVRNEQFF
v_call: TRBV27
j_call: TRBJ2-1
d_call: NA
clone_size: many

cdr3_nt: TGCGCCAGCAGCCAAGATGGGGGCCAGTTTAATGAGCAGTTCTTC
cdr3_aa: CASSQDGGQFNEQFF
v_call: TRBV4-3
j_call: TRBJ2-1
d_call: NA
clone_size: few

cdr3_nt: TGTGCCAGCAGTCGGGACCATATCTATGGCTACACCTTC
cdr3_aa: CASSRDHIYGYTF
v_call: TRBV6-2/TRBV6-3
j_call: TRBJ1-2
d_call: NA
clone_size: many

cdr3_nt: TGTGCCAGCAGCTTCGGATCACAGGGAAGGCCCATGAACACTGAAGCTTTCTTT
cdr3_aa: CASSFGSQGRPMNTEAFF
v_call: TRBV11-1
j_call: TRBJ1-1
d_call: NA
clone_size: many

cdr3_nt: TGCGCCAGCAGCCCTCGTCGGGGGTCTGGGGCCAACGTCCTGACTTTC
cdr3_aa: CASSPRRGSGANVLTF
v_call: TRBV4-3
j_call: TRBJ2-6
d_call: NA
clone_size: many

cdr3_nt: TGTGCCAGCAGCTTAGGGACAGGGGTTAGTTCGCGCACTGAAGCTTTCTTT
cdr3_aa: CASSLGTGVSSRTEAFF
v_call: TRBV7-2
j_call: TRBJ1-1
d_call: TRBD1
clone_size: few

cdr3_nt: TGTGCCAGCATCACGACAGGGTATACTGAAGCTTTCTTT
cdr3_aa: CASITTGYTEAFF
v_call: TRBV5-8
j_call: TRBJ1-1
d_call: TRBD1
clone_size: many

cdr3_nt: TGTGCCAGCAGCCCCCGCCCCGGGGTGACGGAGACCCAGTACTTC
cdr3_aa: CASSPRPGVTETQYF
v_call: TRBV9
j_call: TRBJ2-5
d_call: NA
clone_size: NA

cdr3_nt: TGTGCCAGCACCTTAAGTCCAGGGAACACCGGGGAGCTGTTTTTT
cdr3_aa: CASTLSPGNTGELFF
v_call: TRBV28
j_call: TRBJ2-2
d_call: NA
clone_size: many

cdr3_nt: TGCAGTGCTGGCGATATGGCTGGGGCCAACGTCCTGACTTTC
cdr3_aa: CSAGDMAGANVLTF
v_call: TRBV20-1
j_call: TRBJ2-6
d_call: NA
clone_size: many